The rows below give T cell receptor beta chains drawn from one sample of a study of preoperative IRX-2 immunotherapy in early breast cancer. Repertoires were generated with immunoSEQ multiplex PCR, while TCRdb's copy carries only in-frame clones and drops some. The repertoire holds tens of thousands of clones, with roughly 90% as singletons. The specimen was obtained from a patient treated with IRX-2 immunotherapy. These receptors were collected from a human donor with breast cancer. The CDR3 runs from the conserved cysteine through the conserved F or W. D genes are given only for firm matches. Only part of the rows carry a size: once, few, many, or a class if the clone is expanded.

clone_size cdr3_length j_call d_call v_call cdr3_aa cdr3_nt
. 13 TRBJ2-1 . TRBV7-9 CASSLDSNNEQFF TGTGCCAGCAGCTTAGATAGTAACAATGAGCAGTTCTTC
. 16 TRBJ2-1 . TRBV4-1 CASSQDRGAGYNEQFF TGCGCCAGCAGCCAAGATCGGGGCGCAGGGTACAATGAGCAGTTCTTC
. 18 TRBJ2-6 TRBD1 TRBV27 CASSLAGTGWSGANVLTF TGTGCCAGCAGTTTGGCCGGGACAGGGTGGTCTGGGGCCAACGTCCTGACTTTC
. 13 TRBJ1-1 . TRBV13 CASSLGGDTEAFF TGTGCCAGCAGCTTAGGGGGAGACACTGAAGCTTTCTTT
. 14 TRBJ2-2 TRBD2 TRBV2 CASSERGGTGELFF TGTGCCAGCAGTGAACGGGGGGGCACCGGGGAGCTGTTTTTT
. 14 TRBJ1-1 . TRBV7-9 CASSLNGKNTEAFF TGTGCCAGCAGCTTAAATGGGAAGAACACTGAAGCTTTCTTT
. 13 TRBJ2-7 . TRBV27 CASSFQGTYEQYF TGTGCCAGCAGTTTCCAGGGAACCTACGAGCAGTACTTC
. 15 TRBJ2-1 TRBD1 TRBV5-1 CASSLAGQGYNEQFF TGCGCCAGCAGCTTGGCAGGACAGGGTTACAATGAGCAGTTCTTC
. 14 TRBJ2-5 . TRBV9 CASSVDDRAETQYF TGTGCCAGCAGCGTAGATGACCGGGCGGAGACCCAGTACTTC
. 16 TRBJ1-1 TRBD1 TRBV5-1 CASSLNPRGVNTEAFF TGCGCCAGCAGCTTGAACCCCAGGGGGGTGAACACTGAAGCTTTCTTT
. 16 TRBJ2-5 TRBD1 TRBV18 CASSPRDSSSGETQYF TGTGCCAGCTCACCACGGGACAGTTCTTCTGGAGAGACCCAGTACTTC
. 15 TRBJ2-3 TRBD2 TRBV10-3 CAISDLAGWGNTQYF TGTGCCATCAGTGATCTAGCGGGGTGGGGGAATACGCAGTATTTT
. 14 TRBJ2-7 TRBD2 TRBV5-4 CASSLAGISYEQYF TGTGCCAGCAGCTTAGCGGGAATCTCCTACGAGCAGTACTTC
. 15 TRBJ1-6 . TRBV18 CASSAGGSYNSPLHF TGTGCCAGCTCAGCGGGCGGCTCCTATAATTCACCCCTCCACTTT
. 19 TRBJ1-5 . TRBV7-8 CASSLREGGGVYSNQPQHF TGTGCCAGCAGTCTACGGGAGGGTGGCGGGGTTTATAGCAATCAGCCCCAGCATTTT
. 14 TRBJ2-3 TRBD2 TRBV2 CASSTLAGTDTQYF TGTGCCAGCAGTACCCTAGCGGGCACAGATACGCAGTATTTT
once 13 TRBJ2-7 TRBD2 TRBV18 CATNGGAAYEQYF TGTGCCACTAACGGGGGGGCAGCCTACGAGCAGTACTTC
. 14 TRBJ2-1 . TRBV7-9 CASSTGGQNNEQFF TGTGCCAGCAGCACGGGGGGCCAAAACAATGAGCAGTTCTTC
. 14 TRBJ2-3 TRBD2 TRBV6-1 CASTGTRATDTQYF TGTGCCAGCACTGGGACTAGGGCCACAGATACGCAGTATTTT
. 14 TRBJ1-6 TRBD1 TRBV11-2 CASSLGTGGSPLHF TGTGCCAGCAGCTTAGGGACAGGGGGATCACCCCTCCACTTT
. 15 TRBJ2-7 TRBD2 TRBV6-5 CASRQGLAGVYEQYF TGTGCCAGCAGACAAGGACTAGCGGGAGTCTACGAGCAGTACTTC
. 18 TRBJ2-1 . TRBV25-1 CASSLPMGQGISYNEQFF TGTGCCAGCAGTTTACCAATGGGCCAGGGGATCTCCTACAATGAGCAGTTCTTC
. 16 TRBJ1-2 . TRBV27 CASSLLGGIANYGYTF TGTGCCAGCAGTTTATTGGGGGGGATAGCTAACTATGGCTACACCTTC